The next 11 T cell receptor beta chains were all read from a single sample in a study of healthy donors' naive CD4 and CD8 T cells (dated by TCRdb to about 2015). Sequencing instrument: 454 GS FLX Titanium. TCR libraries were built from roughly 460 ng of total RNA with a previously published linear amplification protocol. TCRdb itself trimmed the public reads at Q25 with fastp, ran MiXCR and retained productive beta chains. Each entry merges the rows of one CDR3 protein and shows their most common DNA and genes. The sample records 150,000 to 200,000 distinct CDR3 sequences, around three quarters of which are singletons. The ten biggest clones cover about 2.1% of the sample. The sequencing input was naive CD4+ and CD8+ T cells sorted from blood, pooled from several donors. The cell subset or site label, as the study defines it: FACS-sorted naive CD4+ (CD45RO-CD45RA+) and naive CD8+ (CD45RA+CD27bright) T cells. The receptors stem from a pool of human donors in good health; the sample pools cells from several healthy donors.

The chain employs TRBV5-6 and TRBJ2-1; D not resolved. Germline V gene data show CDR1 as SGHDT and CDR2 as YYEEEE. Trimming removed 7 bases from V and 8 bases from J, with 10 bases in between. The length of the CDR3 is 11 residues. This CDR3 reads CASGQAYEQFF. The CDR3 region has the DNA TGTGCCAGCGGGCAGGCGTATGAGCAGTTCTTC. The whole variable domain, remainder taken from reference TRBV5-6 and TRBJ2-1, is DAGVTQSPTHLIKTRGQQVTLRCSPKSGHDTVSWYQQALGQGPQFIFQYYEEEERQRGNFPDRFSGHQFPNYSSELNVNALLLGDSALYLCASGQAYEQFFGPGTRLTVL.

The CDR3 nucleotides read TGCGCCAGCGGGGCCACTAGCGAGCGAGGGTACACAGATACGCAGTATTTT. As protein: CASGATSERGYTDTQYF. This rearrangement joins TRBV5-1 to TRBJ2-3; 7 nucleotides line up with TRBD2. V lost 7 bases to trimming and J lost 2 bases; unmatched junction nucleotides: 16. The CDR3 extends over 17 amino acids. Per germline, CDR1 SGHRS and CDR2 YFSETQ.

For this clonotype: One end of the junction is discordant with germline, which a read error may explain. The V gene is TRBV6-1, the J gene TRBJ1-1, with 9 bases matching TRBD1. The CDR3 covers 14 residues. Germline values: CDR1 MNHNS, CDR2 SASEGT. The CDR3 sequence: CASSAWTGDTGAFF. CDR3 sequence (DNA): TGTGCCAGCAGTGCCTGGACAGGGGACACTGGAGCTTTCTTT.

The chain has TRBV29-1 and TRBJ1-2; 10 bases agree with TRBD1. The CDR3 covers 12 residues. Germline-derived CDR1 and CDR2 are SQVTM and ANQGSEA. Trimming at V came to 4 bases and at J to 5 bases, leaving 1 base not matched to a gene. For the CDR3, the DNA is TGCAGCGTTGGACAGGGGGCTTATGGCTACACCTTC. As protein: CSVGQGAYGYTF. Based on the CDR3 plus reference TRBV29-1 and TRBJ1-2, the full variable domain is SAVISQKPSRDICQRGTSLTIQCQVDSQVTMMFWYRQQPGQSLTLIATANQGSEATYESGFVIDKFPISRPNLTFSTLTVSNMSPEDSSIYLCSVGQGAYGYTFGSGTRLTVV.

The table lists this clonotype with a few counts. This chain joins TRBV27 and TRBJ1-5; unclear D gene. In germline, CDR1 is MNHEY, CDR2 SMNVEV (reference sequence). CDR3 length: 13 residues. V was clipped by 0 bases and J by 9 bases, with 9 bases between them. The CDR3 region is CASSLSSVGPQHF. CDR3 nucleotides: TGTGCCAGCAGTTTATCTTCGGTAGGGCCCCAGCATTTT.

The chain has TRBV20-1 and TRBJ1-1; D remains ambiguous. The CDR3 extends over 10 amino acids. Germline assignment: CDR1 DFQATT and CDR2 SNEGSKA (reference sequence). The chain's CDR3 is CRPRYTEAFF. The CDR3 coding sequence is TGCAGACCCAGGTACACTGAAGCTTTCTTT.

This clonotype was observed once. The chain has TRBV6-2 or TRBV6-3 and TRBJ2-7; TRBD2 aligns across 8 bases. This CDR3 comprises 16 residues. The trim removed 5 bases at V and 3 bases at J, leaving 12 bases unmatched. CDR1 MNHEY and CDR2 SVGEGT come from the germline V gene. The CDR3 protein is CASSPGSGGPVYEQYF. The CDR3 DNA reads as TGTGCCAGCAGTCCCGGGTCGGGAGGGCCTGTCTACGAGCAGTACTTC.

The V and J genes are TRBV29-1 and TRBJ1-2, with D possibly TRBD1 on 5 matching bases. V lost 3 bases, J lost 7 bases, and 9 bases lay in between. This CDR3 contains 11 residues. Germline loops: CDR1 SQVTM, CDR2 ANQGSEA. CDR3 region: CSVDTTVGYTF. DNA of the CDR3: TGCAGCGTTGATACGACAGTTGGCTACACCTTC.

This chain joins TRBV29-1 and TRBJ1-2, with unresolved D. The V and J ends lost 4 bases and 7 bases respectively, with 4 bases between them. Germline V lookup: CDR1 SQVTM, CDR2 ANQGSEA. This CDR3 is built from 9 residues. CDR3 bases: TGCAGCGTTGGCGGTGGCTACACCTTC. This encodes CSVGGGYTF.

The rearrangement uses TRBV6-5 and TRBJ1-2, with no clear D. The V end lost 0 bases, the J end lost 5 bases, and 13 bases lay between the germline ends. From germline, CDR1 is MNHEY and CDR2 SVGAGI. The CDR3 runs to 15 residues. The CDR3 here is CASSYSSDNPYGYTF. DNA of the CDR3: TGTGCCAGCAGTTACTCGAGCGACAACCCGTATGGCTACACCTTC.

The rearrangement links TRBV10-3 to TRBJ2-7; 11 nucleotides align to TRBD1. The CDR3 runs to 14 residues. Germline lookup yields CDR1 ENHRY and CDR2 SYGVKD. With V trimmed by 8 bases and J by 6 bases, 9 bases remained unmatched. The CDR3 loop is CAISTGQGEGEQYF. CDR3 DNA: TGTGCCATCTCCACGGGACAGGGGGAAGGCGAGCAGTACTTC.